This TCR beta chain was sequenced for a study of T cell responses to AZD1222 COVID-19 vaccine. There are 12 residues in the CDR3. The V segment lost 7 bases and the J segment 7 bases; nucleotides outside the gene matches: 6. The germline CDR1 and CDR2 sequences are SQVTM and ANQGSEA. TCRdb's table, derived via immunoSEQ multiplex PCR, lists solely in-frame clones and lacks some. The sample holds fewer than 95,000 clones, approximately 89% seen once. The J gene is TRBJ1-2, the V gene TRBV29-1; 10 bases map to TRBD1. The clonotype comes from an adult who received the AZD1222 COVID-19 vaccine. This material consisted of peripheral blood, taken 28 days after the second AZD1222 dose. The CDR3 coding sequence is TGCAGCGCCCCGGGACAGGGGAGTGGCTACACCTTC. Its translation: CSAPGQGSGYTF.